Listed here are 20 T cell receptor beta chains from one sample, sequenced in a study of T cell changes during pregnancy in multiple sclerosis. TCRdb keeps only in-frame clones here, not all; method: immunoSEQ multiplex PCR. Of some 55,000 clones listed, around nine tenths are singletons. Sequenced material: peripheral blood from another person, used as feeder cells. The receptors stem from a human donor whose cells served as feeder cells for cultures in a pregnancy study.

The table lists this clone with a few counts. The rearrangement links TRBV19 to TRBJ2-7, with 7 bases aligning to TRBD1. Germline loops: CDR1 LNHDA, CDR2 SQIVND (reference sequence). This CDR3 comprises 13 residues. J lost 6 bases, V lost 6 bases, and 8 bases had no gene match. The CDR3 DNA follows: TGTGCCAGTAGAGGTAGGGGGCGTAGCGAGCAGTACTTC. Translated, it gives CASRGRGRSEQYF.

This chain uses TRBV7-3 with TRBJ2-2, with 10 bases fitting TRBD1. Germline lookup yields CDR1 SGHTA and CDR2 FQGTGA. The CDR3 is made up of 16 amino acids. V lost 5 bases to trimming and J lost 0 bases; unmatched junction nucleotides: 3. CDR3 residues: CASSKTGGSNTGELFF. CDR3 in DNA: TGTGCCAGCAGCAAGACAGGGGGCTCGAACACCGGGGAGCTGTTTTTT.

The rearrangement links TRBV5-6 to TRBJ2-1, with D possibly TRBD2 on 5 matching bases. This CDR3 is 12 amino acids long. Trimming stripped 0 bases from V and 14 bases from J, with 12 bases between. The germline V gene encodes CDR1 SGHDT and CDR2 YYEEEE. The CDR3 nucleotides read TGTGCCAGCAGCTTGGAGGACTCACCTGAGTTCTTC. Its translation: CASSLEDSPEFF.

A single count supports this clone. The gene calls are TRBV29-1 and TRBJ1-5, with 8 positions matching TRBD1. V trimming: 2 bases; J trimming: 0 bases; junction bases outside the gene matches: 6. This CDR3 region has 16 residues. Germline V gene lookup returns CDR1 SQVTM and CDR2 ANQGSEA. The CDR3 nucleotides are TGCAGCGTTGAAAATCGGACAGGGTCTAGCAATCAGCCCCAGCATTTT. Its translation: CSVENRTGSSNQPQHF.

The rearrangement links TRBV19 to TRBJ1-5; D may be TRBD1 (5 bases). The length of the CDR3 is 17 residues. The germline V gene has CDR1 LNHDA and CDR2 SQIVND (reference sequence). V was cut by 5 bases and J by 7 bases, with 24 bases left in between. CDR3 loop: CASSSSPGEIVLQPQHF. Written as DNA, the CDR3 is TGTGCCAGTAGTTCTTCCCCGGGGGAGATTGTTTTACAGCCCCAGCATTTT.

Concerning this clone itself: One end of the junction does not line up with germline, which may come from a read error. The J gene is TRBJ1-1, the V gene TRBV6-5; TRBD1 is a possible D gene (6 bases). The CDR3 is 12 residues long. Germline values: CDR1 MNHEY, CDR2 SVGAGI. The CDR3 region is CASSSGARYLDF. In DNA form, the CDR3 reads TGTGCCAGCAGCTCAGGGGCCCGCTATCTGGACTTT.

This clone was detected only once. This rearrangement joins TRBV27 to TRBJ1-1; no firm D call. Trimming left V 8 bases short and J 4 bases short, with 11 bases between. The CDR3 length is 12 residues. Germline assignment: CDR1 MNHEY and CDR2 SMNVEV (reference sequence). Here the CDR3 reads CASVGWSTEAFF. The CDR3 DNA is TGTGCCAGCGTGGGGTGGAGCACTGAAGCTTTCTTT.

The rearrangement uses TRBV7-9 and TRBJ1-1; 9 nucleotides align to TRBD1. Germline V gene sequence: CDR1 SEHNR, CDR2 FQNEAQ (reference sequence). V lost 5 bases to trimming and J lost 2 bases; unmatched junction nucleotides: 3. This CDR3 region has 14 residues. CDR3 sequence: CASSPTGGNTEAFF. In DNA, the CDR3 is TGTGCCAGCAGCCCTACAGGGGGCAACACTGAAGCTTTCTTT.

This chain uses TRBV7-8 with TRBJ1-2; 8 nucleotides line up with TRBD1. The germline CDR1 and CDR2 sequences are SGHVS and FQNEAQ. Losses at the gene ends were 0 bases for V and 3 bases for J; bases not matched to a gene: 9. The CDR3 is 17 residues long. The CDR3 loop is CASSLAIGQGADYGYTF. CDR3 nucleotides: TGTGCCAGCAGCTTAGCGATCGGGCAGGGGGCGGACTATGGCTACACCTTC.

The J gene is TRBJ2-5, the V gene TRBV5-1; D is unclear. The CDR3 loop spans 13 amino acids. Trimming stripped 2 bases from V and 5 bases from J, with 10 bases between. Germline lookup yields CDR1 SGHRS and CDR2 YFSETQ. The CDR3 sequence is CASSFKGVETQYF. The CDR3 bases are TGCGCCAGCAGCTTCAAGGGTGTGGAGACCCAGTACTTC.

The chain has TRBV6-5 and TRBJ1-1; TRBD1 is a possible D gene (5 bases). The V end was cut by 5 bases, the J end by 5 bases, with 15 bases between. Germline lookup yields CDR1 MNHEY and CDR2 SVGAGI. This CDR3 is 14 amino acids long. CDR3 in DNA: TGTGCCAGCAGTGAAAGAGGGGAGGAGACTGAAGCTTTCTTT. Translated, it gives CASSERGEETEAFF.

This clone has a single count. The rearrangement links TRBV9 to TRBJ1-2; D perhaps matches TRBD1 (6 bases). Germline CDR1 reads SGDLS; CDR2 reads YYNGEE. With 3 bases removed from V and 5 bases from J, the gap between germline ends came to 20 bases. This CDR3 spans 16 amino acids. In DNA, the CDR3 is TGTGCCAGCAGCGCACAGGGAGTGAATACCCCTTATGGCTACACCTTC. Translating it yields CASSAQGVNTPYGYTF.

The chain employs TRBV10-1 and TRBJ2-7, with 7 bases fitting TRBD2. The germline gives CDR1 WNHNN, CDR2 SYGVQD (reference sequence). V gave up 2 bases and J gave up 2 bases; unmatched junction bases: 6. The CDR3 has 15 residues. The CDR3 nucleotides are TGCGCCAGCAGTGAGACCCTAGCGGCGCCCTACGAGCAGTACTTC. As protein: CASSETLAAPYEQYF.

CDR3 nucleotides: TGTGCCAGCAGTGGGACAGGGGTTATTTGGCCCCAGCATTTT. As protein: CASSGTGVIWPQHF. The chain recombines TRBV6-1 with TRBJ1-5; TRBD1 matches 9 bases. With V trimmed by 4 bases and J by 9 bases, 7 bases remained unmatched. Germline lookup yields CDR1 MNHNS and CDR2 SASEGT. This CDR3 is 14 amino acids long.

The CDR3 sequence is CASSLGTAYEQYF. The CDR3 nucleotides are TGTGCCAGCAGCTTAGGGACAGCCTACGAGCAGTACTTC. The rearrangement uses TRBV7-9 and TRBJ2-7; weak D call: TRBD1 (6 bases). Germline V gives CDR1 SEHNR, CDR2 FQNEAQ (reference sequence). V dropped 1 base and J dropped 2 bases, with 6 bases sitting between them. CDR3 length: 13 amino acids.

This chain joins TRBV5-1 and TRBJ1-3, with TRBD1 matching over 12 bases. The CDR3 is 21 residues long. From germline, CDR1 is SGHRS and CDR2 YFSETQ. J was trimmed by 2 bases and V by 4 bases; bases with no gene match: 19. The CDR3 loop reads CASSLRPGTGGSAEAGNTIYF. The CDR3 DNA follows: TGCGCCAGCAGCCTACGACCCGGGACAGGGGGCTCGGCTGAAGCTGGAAACACCATATATTTT.

The V and J genes are TRBV5-6 and TRBJ1-2, with 8 bases fitting TRBD1. Trimming at V came to 4 bases and at J to 7 bases, leaving 15 bases not matched to a gene. The germline V gene has CDR1 SGHDT and CDR2 YYEEEE. CDR3 length: 16 residues. The CDR3 coding sequence is TGTGCCAGCAGCGGAGACCAGGGGGCGCGAAAGGGTGGCTACACCTTC. Translation: CASSGDQGARKGGYTF.

The rearrangement uses TRBV6-1 and TRBJ1-5, with D perhaps matching TRBD1 (5 bases). The CDR3 is made up of 15 amino acids. Trimming cost V 4 bases and J 3 bases, with 13 bases left between them. Germline CDR1 reads MNHNS; CDR2 reads SASEGT. As DNA, the CDR3 is TGTGCCAGCAGTGGGCAGGGACTCTACAATCAGCCCCAGCATTTT. This sequence encodes CASSGQGLYNQPQHF.

V gene TRBV7-2 combines with J gene TRBJ2-7; D remains unclear. The V end lost 2 bases, the J end lost 3 bases, and 11 bases lay between the germline ends. There are 14 residues in the CDR3. Germline lookup yields CDR1 SGHTA and CDR2 FQGNSA. The CDR3 bases are TGTGCCAGCAGCTTACTGCGAGCGATCTACGAGCAGTACTTC. This codes for CASSLLRAIYEQYF.

The chain recombines TRBV2 with TRBJ2-1; 7 bases are a match to TRBD2. This CDR3 spans 15 amino acids. The ends lost 2 bases at V and 4 bases at J; junction bases unmatched: 5. Germline loops: CDR1 SNHLY, CDR2 FYNNEI. CDR3 bases: TGTGCCAGCAGTGAAAGGACTAGGGGATACAATGAGCAGTTCTTC. As protein: CASSERTRGYNEQFF.